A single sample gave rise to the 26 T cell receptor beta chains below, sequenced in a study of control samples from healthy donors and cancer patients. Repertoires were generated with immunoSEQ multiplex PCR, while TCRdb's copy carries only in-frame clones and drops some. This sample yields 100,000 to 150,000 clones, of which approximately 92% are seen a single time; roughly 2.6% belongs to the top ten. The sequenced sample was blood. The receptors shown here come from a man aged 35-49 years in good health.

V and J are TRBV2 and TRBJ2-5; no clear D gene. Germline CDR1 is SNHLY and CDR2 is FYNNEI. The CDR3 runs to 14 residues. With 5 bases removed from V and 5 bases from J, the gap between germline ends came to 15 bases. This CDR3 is CASSRTASWETQYF. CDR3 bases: TGTGCCAGCAGTAGGACGGCCTCATGGGAGACCCAGTACTTC.

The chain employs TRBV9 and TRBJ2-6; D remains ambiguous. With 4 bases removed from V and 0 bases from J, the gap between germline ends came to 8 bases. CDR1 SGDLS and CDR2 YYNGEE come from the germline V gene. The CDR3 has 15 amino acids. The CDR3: CASSLQSSGANVLTF. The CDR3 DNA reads TGTGCCAGCAGCCTTCAGAGCTCTGGGGCCAACGTCCTGACTTTC.

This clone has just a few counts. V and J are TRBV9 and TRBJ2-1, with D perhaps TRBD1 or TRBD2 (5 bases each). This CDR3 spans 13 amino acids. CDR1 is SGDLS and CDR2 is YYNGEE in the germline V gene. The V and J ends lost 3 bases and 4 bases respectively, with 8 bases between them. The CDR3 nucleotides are TGTGCCAGCAGCGCGGGACGGTACAATGAGCAGTTCTTC. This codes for CASSAGRYNEQFF.

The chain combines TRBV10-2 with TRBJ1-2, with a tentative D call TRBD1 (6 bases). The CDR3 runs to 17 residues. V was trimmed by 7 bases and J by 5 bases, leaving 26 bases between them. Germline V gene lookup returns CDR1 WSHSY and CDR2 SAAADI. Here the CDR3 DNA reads TGCGCCAGCATCCCGACAGGACAGACTTTCCCTCTATATGGCTACACCTTC. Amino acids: CASIPTGQTFPLYGYTF.

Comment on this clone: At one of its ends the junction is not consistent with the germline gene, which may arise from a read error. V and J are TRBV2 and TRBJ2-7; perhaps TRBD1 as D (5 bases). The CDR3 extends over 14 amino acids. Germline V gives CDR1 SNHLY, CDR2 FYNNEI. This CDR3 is CASSLDSHSYEQCF. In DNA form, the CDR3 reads TGCGCCAGCAGTCTAGACAGTCACTCCTACGAGCAGTGCTTC. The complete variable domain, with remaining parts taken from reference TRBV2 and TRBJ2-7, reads EPEVTQTPSHQVTQMGQEVILRCVPISNHLYFYWYRQILGQKVEFLVSFYNNEISEKSEIFDDQFSVERPDGSNFTLKIRSTKLEDSAMYFCASSLDSHSYEQCFGPGTRLTVT.

The CDR3 nucleotides are TGTGCCAGCAGTTATTTCCGCGAGCGGTTCCGGGAGACCCAGTACTTC. Translating gives CASSYFRERFRETQYF. The chain uses TRBV6-5 and TRBJ2-5, with D possibly being TRBD2 (5 bases). Germline CDR1 is MNHEY and CDR2 is SVGAGI. V lost 3 bases and J lost 5, with 19 bases in between. CDR3 length equals 16 residues.

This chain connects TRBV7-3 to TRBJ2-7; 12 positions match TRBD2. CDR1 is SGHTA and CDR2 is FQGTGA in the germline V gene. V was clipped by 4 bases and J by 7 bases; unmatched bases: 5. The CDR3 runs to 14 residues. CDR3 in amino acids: CASSSSGGAREQYF. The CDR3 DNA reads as TGTGCCAGCAGCTCTAGCGGGGGGGCGCGAGAGCAGTACTTC.

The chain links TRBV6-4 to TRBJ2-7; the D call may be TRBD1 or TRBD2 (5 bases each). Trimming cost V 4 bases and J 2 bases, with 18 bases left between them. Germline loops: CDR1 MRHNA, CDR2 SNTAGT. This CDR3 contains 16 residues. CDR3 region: CASSVLVGPGTYEQYF. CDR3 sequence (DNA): TGTGCCAGCAGTGTGTTAGTGGGACCAGGGACCTACGAGCAGTACTTC.

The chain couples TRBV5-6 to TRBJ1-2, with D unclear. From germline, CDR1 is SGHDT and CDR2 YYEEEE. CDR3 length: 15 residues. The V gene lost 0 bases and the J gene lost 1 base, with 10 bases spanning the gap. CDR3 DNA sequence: TGTGCCAGCAGCTTGGGGCACCTCATTAACTATGGCTACACCTTC. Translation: CASSLGHLINYGYTF.

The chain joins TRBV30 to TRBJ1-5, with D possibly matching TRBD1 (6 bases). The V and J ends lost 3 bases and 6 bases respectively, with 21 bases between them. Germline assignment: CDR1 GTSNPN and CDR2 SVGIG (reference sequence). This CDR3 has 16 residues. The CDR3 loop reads CAWSAPGQWRGQPQHF. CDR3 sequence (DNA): TGTGCCTGGAGCGCCCCGGGACAATGGCGGGGTCAGCCCCAGCATTTT.

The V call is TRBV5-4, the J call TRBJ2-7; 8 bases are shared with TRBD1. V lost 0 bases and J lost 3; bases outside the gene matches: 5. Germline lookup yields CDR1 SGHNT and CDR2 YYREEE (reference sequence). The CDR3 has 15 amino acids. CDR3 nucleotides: TGTGCCAGCAGCTTGGATCCAGGGGGCTTCTACGAGCAGTACTTC. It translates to CASSLDPGGFYEQYF.

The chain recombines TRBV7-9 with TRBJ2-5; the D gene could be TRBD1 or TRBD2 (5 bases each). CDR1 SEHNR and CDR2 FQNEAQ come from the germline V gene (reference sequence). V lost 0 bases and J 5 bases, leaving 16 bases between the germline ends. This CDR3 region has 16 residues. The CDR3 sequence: CASSLALLVGVETQYF. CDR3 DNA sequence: TGTGCCAGCAGCTTAGCGCTACTAGTGGGGGTGGAGACCCAGTACTTC.

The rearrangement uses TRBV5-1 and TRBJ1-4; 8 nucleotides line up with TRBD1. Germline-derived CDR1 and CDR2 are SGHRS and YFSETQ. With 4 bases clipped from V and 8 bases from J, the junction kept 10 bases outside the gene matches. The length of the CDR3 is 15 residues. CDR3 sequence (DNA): TGCGCCAGCAGCACCTCAGGGGGCAGTGGGGAAAAACTGTTTTTT. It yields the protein CASSTSGGSGEKLFF.

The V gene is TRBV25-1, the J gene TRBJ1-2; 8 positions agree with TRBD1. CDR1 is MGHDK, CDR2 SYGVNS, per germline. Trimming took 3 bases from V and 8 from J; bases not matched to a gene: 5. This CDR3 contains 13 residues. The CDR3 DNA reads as TGTGCCAGCAGTGAGTCAGGGGGCCTAGGCTACACCTTC. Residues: CASSESGGLGYTF.

The CDR3 protein is CASSPLTANIQYF. CDR3 coding DNA: TGCGCCAGCAGCCCGCTGACGGCAAACATTCAGTACTTC. This chain joins TRBV5-1 and TRBJ2-4; D not resolved. This CDR3 spans 13 amino acids. Trimming stripped 4 bases from V and 6 bases from J, with 11 bases between. Germline V gene lookup returns CDR1 SGHRS and CDR2 YFSETQ.

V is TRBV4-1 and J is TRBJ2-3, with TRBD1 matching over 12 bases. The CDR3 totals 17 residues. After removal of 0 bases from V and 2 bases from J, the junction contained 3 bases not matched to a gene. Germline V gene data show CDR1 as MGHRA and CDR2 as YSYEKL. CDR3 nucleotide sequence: TGCGCCAGCAGCCAAGACGGGACAGGGGGCTCCACAGATACGCAGTATTTT. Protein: CASSQDGTGGSTDTQYF.

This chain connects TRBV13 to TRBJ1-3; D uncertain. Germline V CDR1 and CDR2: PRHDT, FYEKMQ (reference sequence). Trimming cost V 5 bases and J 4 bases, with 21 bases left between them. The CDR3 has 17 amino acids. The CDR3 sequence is CASSPPDVSAGGNTIYF. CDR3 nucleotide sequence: TGTGCCAGCAGCCCTCCGGACGTCTCGGCCGGGGGAAACACCATATATTTT.

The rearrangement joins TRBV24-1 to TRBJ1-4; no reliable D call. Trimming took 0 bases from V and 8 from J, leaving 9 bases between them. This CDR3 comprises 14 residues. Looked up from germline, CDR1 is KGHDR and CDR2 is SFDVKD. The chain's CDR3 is CATSDLGEGEKLFF. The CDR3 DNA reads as TGTGCCACCAGTGATTTGGGGGAGGGAGAAAAACTGTTTTTT.

CDR3 amino acids: CASTSGPGNTIYF. DNA of the CDR3: TGTGCCAGCACCTCTGGCCCTGGAAACACCATATATTTT. The genes are TRBV12-3 or TRBV12-4 and TRBJ1-3, with D uncertain. The CDR3 extends over 13 amino acids. V gave up 7 bases and J gave up 2 bases, with 9 bases separating them.

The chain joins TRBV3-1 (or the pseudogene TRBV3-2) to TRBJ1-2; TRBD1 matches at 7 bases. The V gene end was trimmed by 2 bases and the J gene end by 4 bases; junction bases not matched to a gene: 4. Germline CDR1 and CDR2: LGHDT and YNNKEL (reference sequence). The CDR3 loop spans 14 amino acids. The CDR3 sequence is CASSQRQGGYGYTF. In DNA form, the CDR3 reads TGTGCCAGCAGCCAAAGACAGGGAGGCTATGGCTACACCTTC.

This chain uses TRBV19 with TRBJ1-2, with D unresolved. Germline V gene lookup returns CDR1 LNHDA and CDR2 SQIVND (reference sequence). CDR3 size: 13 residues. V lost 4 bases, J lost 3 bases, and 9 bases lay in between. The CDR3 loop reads CASSTGFDYGYTF. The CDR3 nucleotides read TGTGCCAGTAGTACGGGGTTCGACTATGGCTACACCTTC.

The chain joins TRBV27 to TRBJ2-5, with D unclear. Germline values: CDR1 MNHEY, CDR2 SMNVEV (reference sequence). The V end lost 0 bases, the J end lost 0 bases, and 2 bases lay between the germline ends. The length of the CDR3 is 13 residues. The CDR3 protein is CASSLSYQETQYF. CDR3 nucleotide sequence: TGTGCCAGCAGTTTATCCTACCAAGAGACCCAGTACTTC.

The CDR3: CASSFDRMITDTQYF. CDR3 bases: TGTGCCAGCAGCTTTGACAGGATGATCACAGATACGCAGTATTTT. The V and J genes are TRBV5-6 and TRBJ2-3, with D perhaps matching TRBD1 (6 bases). V lost 2 bases, J lost 2 bases, and 12 bases lay in between. This CDR3 contains 15 residues. CDR1 and CDR2 from the germline V gene are SGHDT and YYEEEE.

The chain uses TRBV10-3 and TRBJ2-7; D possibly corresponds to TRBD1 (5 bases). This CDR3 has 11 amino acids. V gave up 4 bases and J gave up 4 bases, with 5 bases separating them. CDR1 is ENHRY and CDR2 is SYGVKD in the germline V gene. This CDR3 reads CAISGQYEQYF. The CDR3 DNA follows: TGTGCCATCAGTGGACAGTACGAGCAGTACTTC.

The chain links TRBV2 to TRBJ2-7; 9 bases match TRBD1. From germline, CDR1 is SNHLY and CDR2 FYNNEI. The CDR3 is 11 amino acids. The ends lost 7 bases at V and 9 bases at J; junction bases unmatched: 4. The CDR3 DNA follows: TGTGCCAGCACCTGGGGACAGGGGCAGTACTTC. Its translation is CASTWGQGQYF.

CDR3 sequence reads: CASSLYQGWNQPQHF. Here the CDR3 DNA reads TGTGCCAGCAGTTTATATCAGGGGTGGAATCAGCCCCAGCATTTT. The chain joins TRBV27 to TRBJ1-5; D possibly corresponds to TRBD1 (6 bases). The germline V gene has CDR1 MNHEY and CDR2 SMNVEV (reference sequence). The CDR3 totals 15 residues. V was shortened by 1 base and J by 4 bases, with 11 bases between the two germline ends.